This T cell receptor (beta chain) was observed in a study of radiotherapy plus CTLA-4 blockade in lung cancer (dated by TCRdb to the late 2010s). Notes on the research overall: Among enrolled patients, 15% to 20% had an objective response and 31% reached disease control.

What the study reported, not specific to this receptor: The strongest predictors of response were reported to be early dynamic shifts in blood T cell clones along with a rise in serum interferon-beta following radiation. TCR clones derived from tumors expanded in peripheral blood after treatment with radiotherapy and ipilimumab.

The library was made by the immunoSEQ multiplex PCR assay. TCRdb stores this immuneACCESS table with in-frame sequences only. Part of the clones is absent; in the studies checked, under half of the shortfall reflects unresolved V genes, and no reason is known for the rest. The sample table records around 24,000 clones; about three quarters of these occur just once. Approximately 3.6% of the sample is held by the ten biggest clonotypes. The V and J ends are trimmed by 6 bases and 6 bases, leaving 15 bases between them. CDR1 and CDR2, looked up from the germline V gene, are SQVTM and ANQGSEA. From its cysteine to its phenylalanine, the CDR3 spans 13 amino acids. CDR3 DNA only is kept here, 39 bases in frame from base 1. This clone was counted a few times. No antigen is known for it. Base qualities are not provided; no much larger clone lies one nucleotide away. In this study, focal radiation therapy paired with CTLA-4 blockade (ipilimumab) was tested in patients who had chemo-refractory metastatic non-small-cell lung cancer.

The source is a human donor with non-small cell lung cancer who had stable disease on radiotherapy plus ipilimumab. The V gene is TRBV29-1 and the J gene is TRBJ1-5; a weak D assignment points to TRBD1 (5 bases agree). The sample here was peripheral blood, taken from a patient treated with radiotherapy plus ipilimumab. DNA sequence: TGCAGCGTGAATGGGGGGAGAGGTCAGCCCCAGCATTTT. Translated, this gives CSVNGGRGQPQHF.